The sequence of this TCR beta chain was determined in a study of early T cells in non-severe SARS-CoV-2 infection. On the study more broadly: Unsorted whole-blood RNA was sequenced in bulk, leaving chains unpaired.

The table lists this clonotype with many counts. Individual cDNA molecules received unique molecular identifiers during library preparation. TCRdb ran MiXCR on the 5' RACE reads and lists one entry per CDR3 protein. The table records tens of thousands of distinct CDR3 sequences, around 8.6% of them present only once. V lost 4 bases, J lost 8 bases, and 18 bases lay in between. CDR3 length equals 14 residues. Per the germline V gene, CDR1 is SGHDT and CDR2 is YYEEEE. The TCR originated in an adult who was a healthcare worker with PCR-confirmed SARS-CoV-2 infection or an uninfected control (not recorded which). Sequencing used whole blood, obtained at baseline. The chain carries TRBV5-6 and TRBJ1-1, with a possible D match to TRBD1 (5 bases). As DNA, the CDR3 is TGTGCCAGCAGCCCGTCGGGGCAGGGACTCGAAGCTTTCTTT. This translates into CASSPSGQGLEAFF.